Sequencing of this T cell receptor (beta chain) was carried out in a study of CD8 T cells in Susac syndrome. The recently defined diagnostic criteria for definite or probable disease were met by the Susac syndrome patients. CD8+ and CD4+ T cells were negatively isolated; TEMRA cells were FACS-enriched. RNA, at about 0.45 to 1 ug, was reverse transcribed with random hexamers. An immunoSEQ multiplex PCR generated amplified TCR beta CDR3 products spanning 54 Vbeta and 13 Jbeta. Each CDR3 protein gets one entry after TCRdb re-called the immunoSEQ multiplex PCR reads with MiXCR. The repertoire holds some 200,000 distinct CDR3 sequences, with 85% to 95% as singletons. The CDR3 consists of 13 residues. Looked up from germline, CDR1 is SGDLS and CDR2 is YYNGEE. Between the trimmed V and J ends, which lost 2 bases and 8 bases, there was a span of 14 bases.

The gene calls are TRBV9 and TRBJ2-7; D gene ambiguous. The TCR sequence derives from a human donor with Susac syndrome. Sequencing was done on a sample of CD8+ T cells from PBMCs. CDR3 sequence reads: CASSVSNPGKQYF. The CDR3 DNA sequence: TGTGCCAGCAGCGTGTCGAATCCAGGAAAGCAGTACTTC.